This record looks at one T cell receptor (beta chain) sequence and its context. Its antigen is as yet unknown. The CDR3 length is 18 residues. The germline CDR1 and CDR2 sequences are MGHRA and YSYEKL. Trimming took off 3 bases at V and 2 bases at J, with 21 bases between the two ends. The sample belongs to a study of cytomegalovirus exposure and HLA in healthy donors. Study findings and constraints: With further analysis later on, most CMV-associated TCR beta chains appeared HLA-restricted. Apart from CMV serostatus, no immune exposure information was available. Reports state that TCR beta sequences accurately predicted most subjects' HLA-A and HLA-B alleles.

Both 60 Vbeta primers and 13 Jbeta primers went into the PCR. Assay used: immunoSEQ multiplex PCR; TCRdb lists only in-frame clones, some missing. The sample lists around 180,000 clones, around three quarters seen once, with approximately 0.7% in the top ten. The chain couples TRBV4-1 to TRBJ2-3, with D possibly TRBD2 on 6 matching bases. Sequenced input: PBMCs. This TCR was sampled from a woman in her 40s in good health and CMV-seronegative. CDR3 DNA: TGCGCCAGCAGCCATCCTTCCTCTAGAGCGGGCCTCACAGATACGCAGTATTTT. Amino acid sequence: CASSHPSSRAGLTDTQYF.